These 29 T cell receptor beta chains originate from one sample sequenced in a study of shared T cell receptors in the human thymus. The protocol was immunoSEQ multiplex PCR, while the TCRdb copy is restricted to in-frame clones and leaves out a portion. The repertoire holds under 850,000 clones, with approximately 87% as singletons. These data were also filed under a second study, of human thymus T cells.

Sequencing input: thymocytes. Receptor source: a boy under two years old with a congenital heart defect.

The V call is TRBV6-5, the J call TRBJ1-5, with TRBD1 matching 10 bases. From germline, CDR1 is MNHEY and CDR2 SVGAGI. The CDR3 is 15 residues long. Trimming at V came to 4 bases and at J to 5 bases, leaving 5 bases not matched to a gene. CDR3 sequence reads: CASSSDRGLDQPQHF. The CDR3 coding sequence is TGTGCCAGCAGTTCCGACAGGGGGCTCGATCAGCCCCAGCATTTT.

The rearrangement links TRBV9 to TRBJ1-1; D might be TRBD1 (5 bases). The V gene's germline CDR1 is SGDLS and CDR2 YYNGEE. CDR3 length: 13 amino acids. Trimming stripped 0 bases from V and 6 bases from J, with 9 bases between. The CDR3 reads CASSVGVRAEAFF. CDR3 DNA: TGTGCCAGCAGCGTAGGAGTCAGGGCTGAAGCTTTCTTT.

This chain uses TRBV30 with TRBJ2-6; 12 nucleotides agree with TRBD1. Germline V gene data show CDR1 as GTSNPN and CDR2 as SVGIG (reference sequence). The CDR3 extends over 18 amino acids. V shed 5 bases, J shed 4 bases, and the junction held 12 bases outside the gene matches. In DNA form, the CDR3 reads TGTGCCTGGGTGACCGGGACAGGGGGCGCGGAGGGGGCCAACGTCCTGACTTTC. It is translated as CAWVTGTGGAEGANVLTF.

Note on this clone: At one end, the junction sequence differs from germline, possibly due to a read error. V gene TRBV7-7 combines with J gene TRBJ2-7; weak D call: TRBD2 (5 bases). Germline lookup yields CDR1 SSHAT and CDR2 FNYEAQ (reference sequence). This CDR3 has 15 residues. CDR3 amino acids: CASSLSEGLGHEQYF. The CDR3 DNA sequence: TGTGCTAGCAGCTTATCCGAGGGATTAGGACACGAGCAGTACTTC. Supplemented by reference TRBV7-7 and TRBJ2-7, the full variable domain reads GAGVSQSPRYKVTKRGQDVTLRCDPISSHATLYWYQQALGQGPEFLTYFNYEAQPDKSGLPSDRFSAERPEGSISTLTIQRTEQRDSAMYRCASSLSEGLGHEQYFGPGTRLTVT.

The chain has TRBV4-2 and TRBJ1-3, with unresolved D. V lost 1 base to trimming and J lost 2 bases, with 12 bases between them. This CDR3 comprises 16 residues. Per germline, CDR1 LGHNA and CDR2 YNFKEQ. The CDR3 loop is CASSQARVRAGNTIYF. The CDR3 nucleotides read TGTGCCAGCAGCCAAGCGCGCGTTCGGGCTGGAAACACCATATATTTT.

The rearrangement uses TRBV14 and TRBJ2-1, with 9 positions matching TRBD2. The junction had 17 bases not matched to a gene; V was cut back by 2 bases and J by 3 bases. From germline, CDR1 is SGHDN and CDR2 FVKESK. The CDR3 is made up of 20 amino acids. DNA for the CDR3: TGTGCCAGCAGCCAAAGAATGCCGGGACTAGCCATACAGAACTACAATGAGCAGTTCTTC. It translates to CASSQRMPGLAIQNYNEQFF.

The chain joins TRBV19 to TRBJ2-7; D uncertain. Looked up from germline, CDR1 is LNHDA and CDR2 is SQIVND (reference sequence). The CDR3 contains 12 residues. Here the CDR3 reads CVTQYPPYEQYF. The CDR3 DNA follows: TGTGTCACCCAGTATCCCCCCTACGAGCAGTACTTC.

The chain has TRBV30 and TRBJ1-3; D uncertain. The CDR3 covers 14 residues. Trimming took off 2 bases at V and 0 bases at J, with 8 bases between the two ends. From germline, CDR1 is GTSNPN and CDR2 SVGIG (reference sequence). CDR3 DNA: TGTGCCTGGAGTTTTTCAGTCTCTGGAAACACCATATATTTT. This codes for CAWSFSVSGNTIYF. Together with reference TRBV30 and TRBJ1-3, the CDR3 gives the full variable domain: SQTIHQWPATLVQPVGSPLSLECTVEGTSNPNLYWYRQAAGRGLQLLFYSVGIGQISSEVPQNLSASRPQDRQFILSSKKLLLSDSGFYLCAWSFSVSGNTIYFGEGSWLTVV.

The chain uses TRBV28 and TRBJ2-7; TRBD2 aligns across 14 bases. The CDR3 sequence is 16 residues long. Germline loops: CDR1 MDHEN, CDR2 SYDVKM. V trimming: 5 bases; J trimming: 9 bases; junction bases outside the gene matches: 12. The CDR3 DNA sequence: TGTGCCAGCAGTCTCCTACGCGGGACTAGCGGGGGTCGGCAGTACTTC. This translates into CASSLLRGTSGGRQYF.

The V and J genes are TRBV5-1 and TRBJ2-1, with 11 positions matching TRBD2. Germline trimming cut 1 base from V and 8 bases from J; bases unmatched to any gene: 11. The CDR3 extends over 17 amino acids. The germline gives CDR1 SGHRS, CDR2 YFSETQ. The chain's CDR3 is CASSLHPGLAAQDEQFF. The CDR3 DNA is TGCGCCAGCAGCTTGCATCCGGGACTAGCGGCCCAAGATGAGCAGTTCTTC.

V is TRBV2 and J is TRBJ2-4, with TRBD1 as a possible D gene (5 bases). CDR3 length: 15 residues. The V gene's germline CDR1 is SNHLY and CDR2 FYNNEI. The V and J ends lost 1 base and 7 bases respectively, with 14 bases between them. The chain's CDR3 is CASSEESPQGNIQYF. DNA for the CDR3: TGTGCCAGCAGTGAAGAGAGCCCGCAGGGCAACATTCAGTACTTC.

V and J are TRBV5-1 and TRBJ1-4; the D gene is possibly TRBD1 (5 bases). The CDR3 contains 15 residues. V was shortened by 4 bases and J by 3 bases, with 13 bases between the two germline ends. Germline V gene lookup returns CDR1 SGHRS and CDR2 YFSETQ. CDR3 bases: TGCGCCAGCAGCACGGAAGGGGAAGCTAATGAAAAACTGTTTTTT. It translates to CASSTEGEANEKLFF. Supplemented by reference TRBV5-1 and TRBJ1-4, the full variable domain reads KAGVTQTPRYLIKTRGQQVTLSCSPISGHRSVSWYQQTPGQGLQFLFEYFSETQRNKGNFPGRFSGRQFSNSRSEMNVSTLELGDSALYLCASSTEGEANEKLFFGSGTQLSVL.

This chain connects TRBV14 to TRBJ2-3; maybe TRBD2 (6 bases). CDR1 is SGHDN and CDR2 is FVKESK in the germline V gene. Trimming removed 2 bases from V and 11 bases from J, with 20 bases in between. CDR3 length: 15 amino acids. CDR3 DNA sequence: TGTGCCAGCAGCCAACGGGAGCTGAGGATATGTGAGCAGTATTTT. Translated, it gives CASSQRELRICEQYF. The full variable domain, completed using reference TRBV14 and TRBJ2-3, is EAGVTQFPSHSVIEKGQTVTLRCDPISGHDNLYWYRRVMGKEIKFLLHFVKESKQDESGMPNNRFLAERTGGTYSTLKVQPAELEDSGVYFCASSQRELRICEQYFGPGTRLTVL.

The chain links TRBV4-3 to TRBJ1-1; no definite D call. The CDR3 runs 15 residues. Deletions cut 1 base from V and 1 base from J, with 10 bases between. Germline V gene data show CDR1 as LGHNA and CDR2 as YSLEER. The CDR3 protein is CASSQVTSGNTEAFF. CDR3 coding DNA: TGCGCCAGCAGCCAAGTTACGTCCGGGAACACTGAAGCTTTCTTT.

The rearrangement uses TRBV6-1 and TRBJ2-1, with D possibly TRBD2 on 5 matching bases. This CDR3 region has 17 residues. Germline lookup yields CDR1 MNHNS and CDR2 SASEGT. V was shortened by 3 bases and J by 1 base, with 16 bases between the two germline ends. The CDR3 DNA reads as TGTGCCAGCAGTGACGATCGGAGCGGTGTATCCTACAATGAGCAGTTCTTC. Amino acid sequence: CASSDDRSGVSYNEQFF.

This sequence joins TRBV30 and TRBJ1-3; 8 nucleotides align to TRBD1. The CDR3 is 16 amino acids. Trimming removed 3 bases from V and 4 bases from J; junction bases left unmatched: 11. Per the germline V gene, CDR1 is GTSNPN and CDR2 is SVGIG (reference sequence). The CDR3 DNA reads TGTGCCTGGAGCGCAGGGGGCGAAGAATCAGGAAACACCATATATTTT. As protein: CAWSAGGEESGNTIYF.

The CDR3 region has the DNA TGTGCCAGCGGCCCGGGGGGGCACGAGCAGTACTTC. Protein product: CASGPGGHEQYF. The chain combines TRBV11-2 with TRBJ2-7; 8 bases fit TRBD2. The germline gives CDR1 SGHAT, CDR2 FQNNGV. The junction had 5 bases not matched to a gene; V was cut back by 8 bases and J by 5 bases. This CDR3 has 12 amino acids.

The chain carries TRBV28 and TRBJ1-5; the match to TRBD1 covers 9 bases. The CDR3 runs 16 residues. Germline V gene data show CDR1 as MDHEN and CDR2 as SYDVKM. J gave up 4 bases and V 6 bases, and 10 bases lay outside the gene matches. DNA of the CDR3: TGTGCCAGCAGCTCTCGACAGGGGGTAGGTAATCAGCCCCAGCATTTT. Translated: CASSSRQGVGNQPQHF.

The CDR3 DNA is TGTGCCAGCAGTTTATCGGCCAGGGTCGGGGGGAATGAGCAGTTCTTC. This encodes CASSLSARVGGNEQFF. The gene calls are TRBV27 and TRBJ2-1; 7 bases fit TRBD2. CDR1 is MNHEY, CDR2 SMNVEV, per germline (reference sequence). V lost 0 bases to trimming and J lost 7 bases; unmatched junction nucleotides: 9. The CDR3 extends over 16 amino acids.

Only a few counts were recorded for this clone. V usage is TRBV7-6 and J usage is TRBJ1-2; 7 bases match TRBD1. This CDR3 has 14 residues. Germline V gene lookup returns CDR1 SGHVS and CDR2 FNYEAQ. With V trimmed by 1 base and J by 5 bases, 4 bases remained unmatched. The CDR3 nucleotides read TGTGCCAGCAGCTTAGGTGGGACAGCTTATGGCTACACCTTC. It encodes CASSLGGTAYGYTF.

V is TRBV7-8 and J is TRBJ2-7, with D possibly being TRBD2 (5 bases). V was trimmed by 5 bases and J by 3 bases, leaving 17 bases between them. The CDR3 has 15 residues. Germline V gives CDR1 SGHVS, CDR2 FQNEAQ. The CDR3 region is CASSRRVEGDYEQYF. The CDR3 DNA reads TGTGCCAGCAGCCGCCGGGTTGAGGGAGACTACGAGCAGTACTTC. Supplemented by reference TRBV7-8 and TRBJ2-7, the full variable domain reads GAGVSQSPRYKVAKRGQDVALRCDPISGHVSLFWYQQALGQGPEFLTYFQNEAQLDKSGLPSDRFFAERPEGSVSTLKIQRTQQEDSAVYLCASSRRVEGDYEQYFGPGTRLTVT.

The chain joins TRBV27 to TRBJ2-7; D not resolved. The V gene lost 5 bases and the J gene lost 0 bases, with 20 bases spanning the gap. This CDR3 has 17 residues. The germline gives CDR1 MNHEY, CDR2 SMNVEV (reference sequence). CDR3 sequence (DNA): TGTGCCAGCAGTCCGACACCCTTAATACAGAGCTCCTACGAGCAGTACTTC. As protein: CASSPTPLIQSSYEQYF.

The V gene is TRBV4-2, the J gene TRBJ2-7, with 11 bases matching TRBD2. The CDR3 is 15 amino acids. The germline gives CDR1 LGHNA, CDR2 YNFKEQ. V lost 4 bases, J lost 3 bases, and 5 bases stayed unmatched. CDR3 in amino acids: CASSPLAGGNYEQYF. As DNA, the CDR3 is TGTGCCAGCAGCCCGTTAGCGGGAGGGAACTACGAGCAGTACTTC.

The chain links TRBV27 to TRBJ2-5; 13 positions agree with TRBD2. V was pared by 4 bases and J by 6 bases, with 11 bases of the junction left unmatched. Germline assignment: CDR1 MNHEY and CDR2 SMNVEV (reference sequence). The CDR3 runs to 17 residues. The CDR3 DNA reads as TGTGCCAGCAGTTCGATAGGGACTAGCGGGACTGGGAAGACCCAGTACTTC. Its protein is CASSSIGTSGTGKTQYF.

The chain is built from TRBV6-5 and TRBJ1-5; 7 bases are a match to TRBD1. CDR1 is MNHEY, CDR2 SVGAGI, per germline. The V and J ends lost 5 bases and 7 bases, in that order; junction bases with no gene match: 8. This CDR3 contains 14 residues. CDR3 in amino acids: CASSPGTVRQPQHF. The DNA for the CDR3 is TGTGCCAGCAGTCCAGGGACAGTTAGACAGCCCCAGCATTTT.

The V gene is TRBV5-1, the J gene TRBJ2-5; possible D gene TRBD2, 7 bases. Looked up from germline, CDR1 is SGHRS and CDR2 is YFSETQ. This CDR3 has 15 amino acids. Trimming pared 2 bases from V and 0 bases from J, leaving 11 bases between. This chain's CDR3 is CASSLFGGHQETQYF. The CDR3 DNA reads as TGCGCCAGCAGCTTATTCGGGGGGCACCAAGAGACCCAGTACTTC.

The chain employs TRBV4-3 and TRBJ2-1; 11 nucleotides match TRBD2. V was pared by 5 bases and J by 10 bases, with 10 bases of the junction left unmatched. CDR3 size: 15 residues. CDR1 LGHNA and CDR2 YSLEER come from the germline V gene. The CDR3 here is CASSNPLAGVPEQFF. CDR3 DNA sequence: TGCGCCAGCAGCAACCCACTAGCGGGGGTCCCCGAGCAGTTCTTC.

The sample holds one count of this clone. CDR3 protein: CASSGQGHSYEQYF. CDR3 nucleotide sequence: TGCGCCAGCAGTGGTCAGGGACATTCCTACGAGCAGTACTTC. The chain uses TRBV10-1 and TRBJ2-7; maybe TRBD1 (6 bases). V shed 4 bases and J shed 1 base, with 11 bases lying between them. Germline lookup yields CDR1 WNHNN and CDR2 SYGVQD (reference sequence). This CDR3 is built from 14 residues.

Regarding this clone: Other DNA sequences in this sample translate to the same CDR3. This sequence joins TRBV14 and TRBJ2-7; 10 bases line up with TRBD1. CDR1 SGHDN and CDR2 FVKESK come from the germline V gene. CDR3 length equals 14 residues. Trimming at V came to 4 bases and at J to 4 bases, leaving 4 bases not matched to a gene. This CDR3 is CASSPRDRGYEQYF. The CDR3, as DNA: TGTGCCAGCAGCCCGAGGGACAGGGGTTACGAGCAGTACTTC.